The 28 T cell receptor beta chains below come from one sample, sequenced in a study of T cell repertoires in cytomegalovirus infection. In TCRdb, the reads were re-called with MiXCR into one record per CDR3 protein. The table shows 510,000 or so distinct CDR3 sequences, with about 26% occurring only once. Sample: PBMCs. Source of these receptors: a human donor in good health (CMV status not recorded). Some clones in this sample may be carry-over from other donors' samples.

The J gene is TRBJ2-7, the V gene TRBV7-9; D is possibly TRBD2 (6 bases). With 6 bases removed from V and 2 bases from J, the gap between germline ends came to 14 bases. CDR1 and CDR2 from the germline V gene are SEHNR and FQNEAQ (reference sequence). The CDR3 length is 14 residues. CDR3 sequence reads: CASSYGTPPYEQYF. Written as DNA, the CDR3 is TGTGCCAGCAGTTACGGGACTCCCCCCTACGAGCAGTACTTC.

This clonotype was counted between two and nine times. V gene TRBV19 combines with J gene TRBJ2-1; perhaps TRBD2 as D (6 bases). The V gene lost 0 bases and the J gene lost 0 bases, with 15 bases spanning the gap. CDR1 and CDR2 (germline): LNHDA, SQIVND (reference sequence). The CDR3 runs to 18 residues. The CDR3: CASSIEVGGTSSYNEQFF. CDR3 nucleotide sequence: TGTGCCAGTAGTATAGAGGTCGGGGGAACAAGCTCCTACAATGAGCAGTTCTTC.

This clonotype was counted between two and nine times. The chain links TRBV7-9 to TRBJ2-1; D is possibly TRBD1 or TRBD2 (5 bases each). This CDR3 spans 12 amino acids. Trimming shortened V by 5 bases and J by 10 bases, and 12 bases separated the two germline ends. Germline V gene sequence: CDR1 SEHNR, CDR2 FQNEAQ (reference sequence). The CDR3 coding sequence is TGTGCCAGCAGCGCAAACCGGGACGAGCAGTTCTTC. Translating it yields CASSANRDEQFF.

The V and J genes are TRBV11-3 and TRBJ2-3, with TRBD2 matching 10 bases. The CDR3 covers 17 residues. Trimming at V came to 6 bases and at J to 0 bases, leaving 9 bases not matched to a gene. From germline, CDR1 is SGHNT and CDR2 YENEEA. In DNA form, the CDR3 reads TGTGCCAGCAGATCCGGGACTAGCGTCCTAAGCACAGATACGCAGTATTTT. Translating gives CASRSGTSVLSTDTQYF.

This clonotype occurred many times. The CDR3 is CASSLVGQGRETQYF. The DNA for the CDR3 is TGTGCCAGCAGCTTAGTGGGACAGGGGCGAGAGACCCAGTACTTC. The gene calls are TRBV7-9 and TRBJ2-5, with 10 bases fitting TRBD1. The V and J ends lost 1 base and 4 bases, in that order; junction bases with no gene match: 3. This CDR3 has 15 residues. Germline loops: CDR1 SEHNR, CDR2 FQNEAQ (reference sequence).

V and J are TRBV12-3 or TRBV12-4 and TRBJ2-1, with TRBD2 matching 11 bases. V dropped 0 bases and J dropped 7; count of bases not matched to a gene: 5. CDR3 length: 16 residues. CDR3 in amino acids: CASSLAGLAGLNEQFF. The CDR3 DNA is TGTGCCAGCAGTTTAGCCGGACTAGCGGGCTTAAATGAGCAGTTCTTC.

The rearrangement links TRBV7-2 to TRBJ1-6; maybe TRBD1 (5 bases). Germline assignment: CDR1 SGHTA and CDR2 FQGNSA. CDR3 size: 15 residues. V gave up 5 bases and J gave up 7 bases, with 15 bases separating them. The CDR3 here is CASSPRDLGNSPLHF. The CDR3 DNA sequence: TGTGCCAGCAGCCCCCGGGACCTTGGGAATTCACCCCTCCACTTT.

In this sample, this clonotype turned up a few times. The chain recombines TRBV7-2 with TRBJ1-4; D call uncertain. There are 14 residues in the CDR3. V was clipped by 6 bases and J by 0 bases, with 8 bases between them. Looked up from germline, CDR1 is SGHTA and CDR2 is FQGNSA. The CDR3 sequence is CASSPFATNEKLFF. DNA of the CDR3: TGTGCCAGCAGTCCTTTCGCAACTAATGAAAAACTGTTTTTT.

At least ten counts were recorded for this clonotype. V usage is TRBV7-9 and J usage is TRBJ2-2; D not resolved. The CDR3 extends over 13 amino acids. With 5 bases removed from V and 7 bases from J, the gap between germline ends came to 11 bases. Germline V lookup: CDR1 SEHNR, CDR2 FQNEAQ (reference sequence). CDR3 loop: CASSPDGYGELFF. The CDR3 bases are TGTGCCAGCAGCCCCGACGGTTACGGGGAGCTGTTTTTT.

This clonotype was detected a few times. The chain employs TRBV2 and TRBJ2-7, with TRBD2 matching over 10 bases. Trimming took 3 bases from V and 3 from J; bases not matched to a gene: 8. CDR1 SNHLY and CDR2 FYNNEI come from the germline V gene. This CDR3 comprises 16 residues. DNA of the CDR3: TGTGCCAGCAGTGAGTCGGCTAGCGGGAGCGGCTACGAGCAGTACGTC. Its protein is CASSESASGSGYEQYV.

The chain is built from TRBV11-2 and TRBJ2-3, with TRBD2 identical over 7 bases. The CDR3 spans 17 residues. Germline values: CDR1 SGHAT, CDR2 FQNNGV. The V gene end was trimmed by 2 bases and the J gene end by 2 bases; junction bases not matched to a gene: 10. The CDR3 loop reads CASSLSLAGVATDTQYF. CDR3 in DNA: TGTGCCAGCAGCTTATCCTTAGCGGGCGTGGCCACAGATACGCAGTATTTT.

At least ten counts were recorded for this clonotype. The V and J genes are TRBV7-2 and TRBJ1-4, with 7 bases lining up with TRBD1. CDR3 length: 15 amino acids. Germline lookup yields CDR1 SGHTA and CDR2 FQGNSA. J gave up 3 bases and V 5 bases, and 6 bases lay outside the gene matches. For the CDR3, the DNA is TGTGCCAGCAGCAACCGACAGGGAGCTAATGAAAAACTGTTTTTT. This translates into CASSNRQGANEKLFF.

This clonotype showed up just a few times. This chain connects TRBV27 to TRBJ1-5; D is ambiguous. Germline V gene sequence: CDR1 MNHEY, CDR2 SMNVEV (reference sequence). The V and J ends lost 1 base and 1 base respectively, with 5 bases between them. The CDR3 consists of 14 residues. The CDR3: CASSLYTSNQPQHF. CDR3 in DNA: TGTGCCAGCAGTTTATACACAAGCAATCAGCCCCAGCATTTT.

This clonotype has just a few counts. One junction end disagrees with the germline gene, perhaps due to a read error. The chain recombines TRBV7-6 with TRBJ2-1; 14 bases are shared with TRBD2. Germline V gene data show CDR1 as SGHVS and CDR2 as FNYEAQ. The CDR3 extends over 17 amino acids. CDR3 coding DNA: TGTGCTAGCAGCTCGGGACTAGCGGGAGCGGGCTACAATGAGCAGTTCTTC. As protein: CASSSGLAGAGYNEQFF. Supplemented by reference TRBV7-6 and TRBJ2-1, the full variable domain reads GAGVSQSPRYKVTKRGQDVALRCDPISGHVSLYWYRQALGQGPEFLTYFNYEAQQDKSGLPNDRFSAERPEGSISTLTIQRTEQRDSAMYRCASSSGLAGAGYNEQFFGPGTRLTVL.

This clonotype was seen a few times. The genes are TRBV24-1 and TRBJ2-1; 8 positions agree with TRBD1. The CDR3 runs to 15 residues. Germline V gives CDR1 KGHDR, CDR2 SFDVKD. Trimming removed 6 bases from V and 1 base from J; junction bases left unmatched: 4. Here the CDR3 reads CATSKTGGSYNEQFF. CDR3 DNA sequence: TGTGCCACCAGTAAAACAGGGGGATCCTACAATGAGCAGTTCTTC.

The chain recombines TRBV4-1 with TRBJ2-7; 9 bases are a match to TRBD1. The CDR3 is 13 amino acids. After removal of 3 bases from V and 6 bases from J, the junction contained 3 bases not matched to a gene. Germline-derived CDR1 and CDR2 are MGHRA and YSYEKL. The CDR3 DNA follows: TGCGCCAGCAGCCAGGGGACAGGGCGCGAGCAGTACTTC. Its translation: CASSQGTGREQYF.

V gene TRBV19 combines with J gene TRBJ1-4; weak D call: TRBD1 (6 bases). The V and J ends lost 4 bases and 4 bases respectively, with 10 bases between them. Germline CDR1 and CDR2: LNHDA and SQIVND (reference sequence). The CDR3 sequence is 14 residues long. The CDR3 sequence is CASSKDRSNEKLFF. The CDR3 DNA sequence: TGTGCCAGTAGTAAGGACAGAAGTAATGAAAAACTGTTTTTT.

This clonotype was counted only a few times. The chain has TRBV7-2 and TRBJ1-6; 10 positions agree with TRBD1. The CDR3 spans 14 residues. Germline assignment: CDR1 SGHTA and CDR2 FQGNSA. Losses at the gene ends were 5 bases for V and 9 bases for J; bases not matched to a gene: 4. The CDR3 DNA sequence: TGTGCCAGCAGCCCCGGGACAGGGGTTTCACCCCTCCACTTT. It is translated as CASSPGTGVSPLHF. Full variable domain (rest looked up from reference TRBV7-2 and TRBJ1-6): GAGVSQSPSNKVTEKGKDVELRCDPISGHTALYWYRQSLGQGLEFLIYFQGNSAPDKSGLPSDRFSAERTGGSVSTLTIQRTQQEDSAVYLCASSPGTGVSPLHFGNGTRLTVT.

The V call is TRBV19, the J call TRBJ2-1, with D unclear. With 8 bases removed from V and 0 bases from J, the gap between germline ends came to 11 bases. CDR3 size: 14 residues. The germline gives CDR1 LNHDA, CDR2 SQIVND (reference sequence). CDR3 nucleotides: TGTGCCAGTCGGTACGGCTTCTCCTACAATGAGCAGTTCTTC. Residues: CASRYGFSYNEQFF.

This clonotype showed up just a few times. The chain employs TRBV6-2 or TRBV6-3 and TRBJ2-7; 7 bases agree with TRBD2. The V and J ends lost 5 bases and 0 bases, in that order; junction bases with no gene match: 13. The length of the CDR3 is 17 residues. The germline gives CDR1 MNHEY, CDR2 SVGEGT. CDR3 region: CASSGGGLRVTSYEQYF. CDR3 nucleotide sequence: TGTGCCAGCAGTGGGGGGGGACTGAGAGTGACCTCCTACGAGCAGTACTTC.

In its sample, this clonotype was seen a few times. The rearrangement joins TRBV3-1 to TRBJ2-1; 9 positions agree with TRBD2. This CDR3 is 16 amino acids long. The ends lost 1 base at V and 4 bases at J; junction bases unmatched: 5. Germline CDR1 and CDR2: LGHDT and YNNKEL (reference sequence). This CDR3 reads CASSQGIAGAYNEQFF. CDR3 sequence (DNA): TGTGCCAGCAGCCAAGGGATAGCGGGAGCTTACAATGAGCAGTTCTTC.

This clonotype was detected only a few times. The rearrangement joins TRBV6-2 or TRBV6-3 to TRBJ1-1; D unclear. Germline-derived CDR1 and CDR2 are MNHEY and SVGEGT. Trimming removed 2 bases at V and 3 bases at J, with 13 bases between. The CDR3 is 15 amino acids. CDR3 sequence (DNA): TGTGCCAGCAGTTACCCGGGCCCCGGATACACTGAAGCTTTCTTT. Translation gives CASSYPGPGYTEAFF.

This clonotype was observed many times. CDR3: CASSLGVGSRAFF. In nucleotides, the CDR3 is TGTGCCAGCAGTTTAGGGGTAGGGAGCCGAGCTTTCTTT. J is TRBJ1-1 and V is TRBV12-3 or TRBV12-4; D remains unclear. V was cut by 1 base and J by 10 bases, with 13 bases left in between. CDR3 length: 13 residues.

This clonotype was observed a handful of times. The rearrangement links TRBV5-1 to TRBJ2-1, with 7 bases that match TRBD1. Germline assignment: CDR1 SGHRS and CDR2 YFSETQ. The CDR3 has 15 residues. V lost 4 bases, J lost 5 bases, and 9 bases stayed unmatched. The CDR3 region is CASSPRGQTNNEQFF. CDR3 bases: TGCGCCAGCAGCCCCAGGGGACAGACGAACAATGAGCAGTTCTTC.

This clonotype occurred a few times. This chain joins TRBV11-2 and TRBJ1-1; 10 nucleotides line up with TRBD1. V trimming: 0 bases; J trimming: 5 bases; junction bases outside the gene matches: 3. This CDR3 spans 15 amino acids. CDR1 is SGHAT and CDR2 is FQNNGV in the germline V gene. CDR3 sequence (DNA): TGTGCCAGCAGCTTAGATGACAGGGGGCGGACTGAAGCTTTCTTT. Amino acids: CASSLDDRGRTEAFF.

This clonotype was detected only a few times. This chain joins TRBV29-1 and TRBJ1-2; D gene uncertain. The CDR3 covers 11 residues. Germline lookup yields CDR1 SQVTM and CDR2 ANQGSEA. Trimming removed 4 bases at V and 1 base at J, with 4 bases between. The CDR3 here is CSVVFNYGYTF. The CDR3 DNA is TGCAGCGTTGTCTTTAACTATGGCTACACCTTC.

The J gene is TRBJ1-1, the V gene TRBV7-6; D is undetermined. Germline CDR1 reads SGHVS; CDR2 reads FNYEAQ. The CDR3 spans 14 residues. V gave up 4 bases and J gave up 6 bases, with 15 bases separating them. CDR3 nucleotide sequence: TGTGCCAGCAGCTCCCATGATGGGATTTCTGAAGCTTTCTTT. This encodes CASSSHDGISEAFF.

This clonotype has ten or more counts. The gene calls are TRBV7-2 and TRBJ2-2; 12 bases are a match to TRBD2. The CDR3 sequence is 17 residues long. Trimming removed 5 bases from V and 3 bases from J; junction bases left unmatched: 7. Germline V gene data show CDR1 as SGHTA and CDR2 as FQGNSA. The CDR3 region has the DNA TGTGCCAGCAGCCCGAAGACTAGCGGGAGTTACACCGGGGAGCTGTTTTTT. Translation gives CASSPKTSGSYTGELFF.